Included here is one T cell receptor (beta chain) sequence, with context. Antigen unknown. This entry comes from a study of T cell responses to AZD1222 COVID-19 vaccine. Trimming stripped 0 bases from V and 0 bases from J, with 6 bases between. The CDR3 sequence is 14 residues long. From germline, CDR1 is SGHDT and CDR2 YYEEEE. Study-wide findings and caveats: None of the repertoires were sampled until the peak T cell response had passed. Spike-wide vaccine-associated CD4 TCRs dominated at 160-218 and 743-854. Possibly, clonal diversity was underestimated; donors were largely white British and included more females. Spike-specific TCR repertoires showed rising breadth and depth after two AZD1222 doses.

Generated by immunoSEQ multiplex PCR, the TCRdb table keeps only in-frame clones and is missing some. The data contain 130,000 to 150,000 clones, approximately 90% of them singletons. This TCR was recovered from an adult in good health. J is TRBJ2-5 and V is TRBV5-6; D unclear. This material consisted of peripheral blood, taken on day 0 of AZD1222 vaccination. The CDR3 region has the DNA TGTGCCAGCAGCTTGGGCACATACCAAGAGACCCAGTACTTC. This codes for CASSLGTYQETQYF.